The rows below give T cell receptor beta chains drawn from one sample of a study of radiotherapy plus CTLA-4 blockade in lung cancer. Only in-frame clones appear in the TCRdb table, and some are missing; sequencing was by immunoSEQ multiplex PCR. This sample has approximately 94,000 clones, with approximately 82% found just once. The material was peripheral blood, obtained from a patient treated with radiotherapy plus ipilimumab. Every receptor here comes from a human donor with non-small cell lung cancer that progressed on radiotherapy plus ipilimumab. Each CDR3 is given with its conserved first and last residue. A D gene is named only where the DNA matches it firmly. Clone size is not always given. Where it is, it says once, few, many or a class for expanded clones.

abundance: NA
j_gene: TRBJ2-6
len: 15
d_gene: NA
v_gene: TRBV2
CDR3aa: CASSEAGSGANVLTF
CDR3nt: TGTGCCAGCAGTGAAGCAGGCTCTGGGGCCAACGTCCTGACTTTC

abundance: NA
j_gene: TRBJ2-1
len: 17
d_gene: TRBD2
v_gene: TRBV7-6
CDR3aa: CASSLEFSGRGINEQFF
CDR3nt: TGTGCCAGCAGCTTAGAGTTCAGCGGGAGGGGGATAAATGAGCAGTTCTTC

abundance: NA
j_gene: TRBJ1-1
len: 14
d_gene: NA
v_gene: TRBV19
CDR3aa: CASSIGHLNTEAFF
CDR3nt: TGTGCCAGTAGTATAGGACACTTAAACACTGAAGCTTTCTTT

abundance: NA
j_gene: TRBJ1-1
len: 13
d_gene: NA
v_gene: TRBV2
CDR3aa: CASITKGDTEAFF
CDR3nt: TGTGCCAGCATCACAAAAGGGGACACTGAAGCTTTCTTT

abundance: NA
j_gene: TRBJ1-2
len: 15
d_gene: TRBD1
v_gene: TRBV19
CDR3aa: CASKRDSLITGGYTF
CDR3nt: TGTGCCAGTAAAAGGGACAGTCTTATAACTGGCGGCTACACCTTC

abundance: NA
j_gene: TRBJ2-3
len: 17
d_gene: TRBD2
v_gene: TRBV5-1
CDR3aa: CASSLGRLAESTDTQYF
CDR3nt: TGCGCCAGCAGCTTAGGAAGGCTAGCGGAAAGCACAGATACGCAGTATTTT

abundance: NA
j_gene: TRBJ2-7
len: 15
d_gene: TRBD2
v_gene: TRBV4-2
CDR3aa: CASSQLLAESYEQYF
CDR3nt: TGTGCCAGCAGCCAATTACTAGCGGAGAGCTACGAGCAGTACTTC

abundance: NA
j_gene: TRBJ1-5
len: 14
d_gene: TRBD1
v_gene: TRBV6-5
CDR3aa: CASSRQTGTQPQHF
CDR3nt: TGTGCCAGCAGTCGACAGACAGGGACTCAGCCCCAGCATTTT

abundance: NA
j_gene: TRBJ1-1
len: 15
d_gene: NA
v_gene: TRBV7-9
CDR3aa: CASSLWSGPNTEAFF
CDR3nt: TGTGCCAGCAGCTTATGGTCAGGCCCGAACACTGAAGCTTTCTTT

abundance: NA
j_gene: TRBJ2-3
len: 17
d_gene: TRBD2
v_gene: TRBV5-1
CDR3aa: CASSLARGLAHTDTQYF
CDR3nt: TGCGCCAGCAGCTTGGCCCGGGGACTAGCCCACACAGATACGCAGTATTTT

abundance: NA
j_gene: TRBJ2-3
len: 14
d_gene: TRBD2
v_gene: TRBV9
CDR3aa: CASSDSGSWDTQYF
CDR3nt: TGTGCCAGCAGCGATAGCGGGAGCTGGGATACGCAGTATTTT

abundance: NA
j_gene: TRBJ2-3
len: 13
d_gene: NA
v_gene: TRBV2
CDR3aa: CASSLQATDTQYF
CDR3nt: TGTGCCAGCAGTCTACAGGCCACAGATACGCAGTATTTT

abundance: once
j_gene: TRBJ2-1
len: 13
d_gene: NA
v_gene: TRBV7-2
CDR3aa: CASSREKNGEQFF
CDR3nt: TGTGCCAGCAGTCGGGAGAAGAACGGTGAGCAGTTCTTC

abundance: NA
j_gene: TRBJ2-5
len: 13
d_gene: NA
v_gene: TRBV7-9
CDR3aa: CASSSAGLETQYF
CDR3nt: TGTGCCAGCAGCTCTGCAGGGTTAGAGACCCAGTACTTC

abundance: once
j_gene: TRBJ2-5
len: 15
d_gene: TRBD2
v_gene: TRBV7-6
CDR3aa: CASSLGLAGGETQYF
CDR3nt: TGTGCCAGCAGCTTAGGGCTAGCGGGAGGTGAGACCCAGTACTTC

abundance: NA
j_gene: TRBJ2-1
len: 16
d_gene: TRBD2
v_gene: TRBV5-4
CDR3aa: CASSLDLAGGENEQFF
CDR3nt: TGTGCCAGCAGCTTGGACTTGGCGGGAGGAGAAAATGAGCAGTTCTTC

abundance: once
j_gene: TRBJ2-7
len: 15
d_gene: TRBD2
v_gene: TRBV7-2
CDR3aa: CASSSPAGVSYEQYF
CDR3nt: TGTGCCAGCAGCTCCCCGGCGGGAGTGTCCTACGAGCAGTACTTC

abundance: NA
j_gene: TRBJ1-5
len: 14
d_gene: NA
v_gene: TRBV27
CDR3aa: CASSHQPINQPQHF
CDR3nt: TGTGCCAGCAGTCACCAGCCCATCAATCAGCCCCAGCATTTT

abundance: NA
j_gene: TRBJ1-5
len: 15
d_gene: NA
v_gene: TRBV19
CDR3aa: CASSIARTGHQPQHF
CDR3nt: TGTGCCAGTAGTATAGCGAGAACAGGGCATCAGCCCCAGCATTTT

abundance: NA
j_gene: TRBJ2-7
len: 15
d_gene: NA
v_gene: TRBV11-3
CDR3aa: CASSYGTPLWYEQYF
CDR3nt: TGTGCCAGCAGCTACGGGACCCCCCTGTGGTACGAGCAGTACTTC

abundance: NA
j_gene: TRBJ1-2
len: 11
d_gene: TRBD1
v_gene: TRBV29-1
CDR3aa: CSVDGTVGYTF
CDR3nt: TGCAGCGTTGACGGGACAGTGGGCTACACCTTC

abundance: NA
j_gene: TRBJ1-2
len: 16
d_gene: TRBD1
v_gene: TRBV5-8
CDR3aa: CASSTRQGALVHGYTF
CDR3nt: TGTGCCAGCAGCACGCGACAGGGGGCGCTGGTACATGGCTACACCTTC

abundance: few
j_gene: TRBJ2-7
len: 14
d_gene: NA
v_gene: TRBV6-5
CDR3aa: CASSRRGPGYEQYF
CDR3nt: TGTGCCAGCAGCCGGCGGGGACCAGGCTACGAGCAGTACTTC

abundance: NA
j_gene: TRBJ2-1
len: 15
d_gene: NA
v_gene: TRBV25-1
CDR3aa: CASRYTGRSYNEQFF
CDR3nt: TGTGCCAGCAGATACACGGGACGGTCCTACAATGAGCAGTTCTTC

abundance: NA
j_gene: TRBJ1-5
len: 14
d_gene: NA
v_gene: TRBV28
CDR3aa: CASSFGSGNQPQHF
CDR3nt: TGTGCCAGCAGTTTCGGCTCCGGGAATCAGCCCCAGCATTTT

abundance: NA
j_gene: TRBJ2-1
len: 11
d_gene: NA
v_gene: TRBV7-2
CDR3aa: CASSSEGEQFF
CDR3nt: TGTGCCAGCAGCTCCGAAGGGGAGCAGTTCTTC

abundance: NA
j_gene: TRBJ1-1
len: 13
d_gene: NA
v_gene: TRBV2
CDR3aa: CASSEQPNTEAFF
CDR3nt: TGTGCCAGCAGTGAACAGCCGAACACTGAAGCTTTCTTT

abundance: NA
j_gene: TRBJ2-1
len: 13
d_gene: NA
v_gene: TRBV28
CDR3aa: CASSFGRNNEQFF
CDR3nt: TGTGCCAGCAGTTTTGGCCGAAACAATGAGCAGTTCTTC

abundance: NA
j_gene: TRBJ2-1
len: 12
d_gene: NA
v_gene: TRBV7-9
CDR3aa: CASSPAGREQFF
CDR3nt: TGTGCCAGCAGCCCAGCCGGACGTGAGCAGTTCTTC

abundance: few
j_gene: TRBJ1-4
len: 14
d_gene: TRBD1
v_gene: TRBV28
CDR3aa: CATDVTGRYEKLFF
CDR3nt: TGTGCCACCGATGTGACAGGGAGGTACGAAAAACTGTTTTTT

abundance: NA
j_gene: TRBJ1-5
len: 13
d_gene: NA
v_gene: TRBV2
CDR3aa: CASTENNNQPQHF
CDR3nt: TGTGCCAGCACCGAAAACAACAATCAGCCCCAGCATTTT

abundance: NA
j_gene: TRBJ1-5
len: 13
d_gene: NA
v_gene: TRBV11-2
CDR3aa: CASSLVRFQPQHF
CDR3nt: TGTGCCAGCAGCCTCGTGCGGTTCCAGCCCCAGCATTTT

abundance: NA
j_gene: TRBJ2-2
len: 14
d_gene: TRBD1
v_gene: TRBV4-2
CDR3aa: CASSQDRGTGELFF
CDR3nt: TGTGCCAGCAGCCAAGACAGGGGGACCGGGGAGCTGTTTTTT

abundance: NA
j_gene: TRBJ2-1
len: 15
d_gene: NA
v_gene: TRBV2
CDR3aa: CASSEMQGTLNEQFF
CDR3nt: TGTGCCAGCAGTGAAATGCAGGGGACCCTCAATGAGCAGTTCTTC

abundance: NA
j_gene: TRBJ2-3
len: 14
d_gene: NA
v_gene: TRBV9
CDR3aa: CASSVETGIDTQYF
CDR3nt: TGTGCCAGCAGCGTAGAAACGGGGATAGATACGCAGTATTTT

abundance: NA
j_gene: TRBJ2-7
len: 14
d_gene: NA
v_gene: TRBV5-4
CDR3aa: CASSLGRVVGEQYF
CDR3nt: TGTGCCAGCAGCTTGGGAAGGGTTGTCGGCGAGCAGTACTTC

abundance: NA
j_gene: TRBJ1-1
len: 12
d_gene: NA
v_gene: TRBV5-1
CDR3aa: CASSLGRQEAFF
CDR3nt: TGCGCCAGCAGCTTGGGTCGACAGGAAGCTTTCTTT

abundance: NA
j_gene: TRBJ2-5
len: 16
d_gene: TRBD1
v_gene: TRBV6-6
CDR3aa: CASRGRNRGLQETQYF
CDR3nt: TGTGCCAGCAGAGGGCGAAACAGGGGATTACAAGAGACCCAGTACTTC

abundance: NA
j_gene: TRBJ1-2
len: 14
d_gene: NA
v_gene: TRBV5-6
CDR3aa: CASSLAPGTGGYTF
CDR3nt: TGTGCCAGCAGCTTGGCCCCAGGGACGGGTGGCTACACCTTC

abundance: NA
j_gene: TRBJ2-2
len: 18
d_gene: TRBD2
v_gene: TRBV7-9
CDR3aa: CASSLLTSGSLNTGELFF
CDR3nt: TGTGCCAGCAGCTTACTGACTAGCGGGAGTCTCAACACCGGGGAGCTGTTTTTT

abundance: medium-sized
j_gene: TRBJ2-7
len: 13
d_gene: TRBD1
v_gene: TRBV28
CDR3aa: CASFRQGPYEQYF
CDR3nt: TGTGCCAGCTTCCGACAGGGGCCCTACGAGCAGTACTTC

abundance: NA
j_gene: TRBJ2-5
len: 14
d_gene: NA
v_gene: TRBV6-6
CDR3aa: CASSYSRRAETQYF
CDR3nt: TGTGCCAGCAGTTACTCTCGCAGGGCAGAGACCCAGTACTTC

abundance: NA
j_gene: TRBJ1-1
len: 14
d_gene: NA
v_gene: TRBV7-9
CDR3aa: CASSLLGPTTEAFF
CDR3nt: TGTGCCAGCAGCTTACTGGGCCCAACAACTGAAGCTTTCTTT

abundance: NA
j_gene: TRBJ2-5
len: 15
d_gene: NA
v_gene: TRBV4-2
CDR3aa: CASSQSYGVRETQYF
CDR3nt: TGTGCCAGCAGCCAAAGTTATGGCGTGCGAGAGACCCAGTACTTC

abundance: medium-sized
j_gene: TRBJ1-2
len: 14
d_gene: NA
v_gene: TRBV19
CDR3aa: CASSTMGENYGYTF
CDR3nt: TGTGCCAGTAGTACAATGGGAGAAAACTATGGCTACACCTTC

abundance: NA
j_gene: TRBJ2-4
len: 16
d_gene: NA
v_gene: TRBV9
CDR3aa: CASSVGPNGAKNIQYF
CDR3nt: TGTGCCAGCAGCGTAGGCCCTAACGGGGCCAAAAACATTCAGTACTTC

abundance: few
j_gene: TRBJ1-1
len: 15
d_gene: TRBD1
v_gene: TRBV5-1
CDR3aa: CASSLGGQGSTEAFF
CDR3nt: TGCGCCAGCAGCTTGGGCGGACAGGGGAGCACTGAAGCTTTCTTT

abundance: NA
j_gene: TRBJ2-7
len: 14
d_gene: NA
v_gene: TRBV6-1
CDR3aa: CASSPLSGLYEQYF
CDR3nt: TGTGCCAGCAGCCCTCTTAGTGGTCTCTACGAGCAGTACTTC

abundance: NA
j_gene: TRBJ2-3
len: 17
d_gene: NA
v_gene: TRBV7-3
CDR3aa: CASSQGTSAPLTDTQYF
CDR3nt: TGTGCCAGCAGCCAAGGGACGAGCGCCCCTTTGACAGATACGCAGTATTTT

abundance: NA
j_gene: TRBJ2-7
len: 19
d_gene: TRBD2
v_gene: TRBV6-1
CDR3aa: CASSEIPRTSGRDFYEQYF
CDR3nt: TGTGCCAGCAGTGAAATCCCGCGGACTAGCGGGAGAGACTTCTACGAGCAGTACTTC

abundance: NA
j_gene: TRBJ2-1
len: 17
d_gene: TRBD2
v_gene: TRBV27
CDR3aa: CASSLAGGPSSYNEQFF
CDR3nt: TGTGCCAGCAGTTTGGCGGGAGGGCCTTCCTCCTACAATGAGCAGTTCTTC

abundance: NA
j_gene: TRBJ2-5
len: 14
d_gene: NA
v_gene: TRBV19
CDR3aa: CASSIDRGRETQYF
CDR3nt: TGTGCCAGTAGTATAGATCGGGGGCGCGAGACCCAGTACTTC

abundance: NA
j_gene: TRBJ2-1
len: 16
d_gene: TRBD1
v_gene: TRBV5-1
CDR3aa: CASSLGTGTVYNEQFF
CDR3nt: TGCGCCAGCAGCTTGGGGACCGGGACAGTCTACAATGAGCAGTTCTTC

abundance: NA
j_gene: TRBJ2-3
len: 15
d_gene: NA
v_gene: TRBV2
CDR3aa: CASSGTGTGSNTQYF
CDR3nt: TGTGCCAGCAGTGGGACCGGGACGGGGTCAAATACGCAGTATTTT

abundance: few
j_gene: TRBJ2-5
len: 14
d_gene: NA
v_gene: TRBV30
CDR3aa: CAWRTLAAGETQYF
CDR3nt: TGTGCCTGGAGAACTTTAGCGGCCGGAGAGACCCAGTACTTC

abundance: NA
j_gene: TRBJ2-2
len: 13
d_gene: NA
v_gene: TRBV11-1
CDR3aa: CASVTGTTGELFF
CDR3nt: TGTGCCAGCGTCACCGGGACCACCGGGGAGCTGTTTTTT